These T cell receptor beta chains were read from a single sample in a study of blood T cell repertoires in COVID-19. The table came from immunoSEQ multiplex PCR; TCRdb's copy has only in-frame clones and leaves some out. The sample has around 280,000 clones, 88% seen once. The sequenced material came from peripheral blood. The receptor source for this set is a woman aged 25 to 39 with COVID-19, enrolled during active disease. Each CDR3 is given with its conserved first and last residue. The D gene is left open where the match is weak. Clone size is shown for a subset of rows, as once, few, many or a class of expanded clone.

>16|.|TRBJ2-7|TRBD1|TRBV5-1
CASSLSGTGDYYEQYF
TGCGCCAGCAGCTTATCCGGGACAGGGGATTACTACGAGCAGTACTTC
>14|.|TRBJ1-4|TRBD1|TRBV7-6
CASSPTGGREKLFF
TGTGCCAGCAGCCCGACAGGGGGGCGCGAAAAACTGTTTTTT
>15|.|TRBJ2-5|TRBD1|TRBV5-4
CASSWGTGGQETQYF
TGTGCCAGCAGCTGGGGCACAGGGGGGCAAGAGACCCAGTACTTC
>15|.|TRBJ1-1|TRBD1|TRBV10-3
CAIRGNRGPSTEAFF
TGTGCCATCAGGGGGAACAGGGGGCCTAGCACTGAAGCTTTCTTT
>13|.|TRBJ2-5|TRBD1|TRBV16
CASSRDRVETQYF
TGTGCCAGCAGCCGTGACAGGGTTGAGACCCAGTACTTC
>13|.|TRBJ2-7|.|TRBV6-2/TRBV6-3
CASSYAGIYEQYF
TGTGCCAGCAGTTACGCCGGGATCTACGAGCAGTACTTC
>16|few|TRBJ1-3|.|TRBV24-1
CATSGGGRVSGNTIYF
TGTGCCACCAGTGGGGGGGGACGAGTCTCTGGAAACACCATATATTTT
>14|.|TRBJ2-7|TRBD1|TRBV2
CASSLTGQTYEQYF
TGTGCCAGCAGTTTAACGGGACAGACCTACGAGCAGTACTTC
>15|.|TRBJ2-2|TRBD1|TRBV28
CASSERPGQGGELFF
TGTGCCAGCAGTGAACGACCGGGACAGGGCGGGGAGCTGTTTTTT
>14|.|TRBJ1-2|.|TRBV27
CASSPKLQGYGYTF
TGTGCCAGCAGTCCCAAACTACAGGGTTATGGCTACACCTTC
>15|.|TRBJ1-5|TRBD1|TRBV19
CASRTGTGSNQPQHF
TGTGCCAGCCGGACAGGGACGGGAAGCAATCAGCCCCAGCATTTT
>14|.|TRBJ2-1|.|TRBV24-1
CATSDQPRENEQFF
TGTGCCACCAGTGATCAACCCCGGGAAAATGAGCAGTTCTTC
>14|.|TRBJ1-2|.|TRBV6-5
CASRPPGSFYGYTF
TGTGCCAGCAGGCCCCCGGGTTCTTTCTATGGCTACACCTTC
>15|.|TRBJ2-1|TRBD2|TRBV5-4
CASSRTSGIFNEQFF
TGTGCCAGCAGTCGGACTAGCGGGATCTTCAATGAGCAGTTCTTC
>13|.|TRBJ1-5|.|TRBV7-8
CASSLGSYQPQHF
TGTGCCAGCAGCTTAGGTTCCTATCAGCCCCAGCATTTT
>13|.|TRBJ1-1|.|TRBV2
CASESSRNTEAFF
TGTGCCAGCGAATCGAGCCGAAACACTGAAGCTTTCTTT
>14|.|TRBJ2-3|TRBD2|TRBV5-1
CASSETAGEDTQYF
TGCGCCAGCAGCGAAACAGCGGGAGAAGATACGCAGTATTTT
>15|.|TRBJ2-3|.|TRBV9
CASSVGLARTDTQYF
TGTGCCAGCAGCGTAGGCCTAGCGCGCACAGATACGCAGTATTTT
>15|.|TRBJ2-3|TRBD2|TRBV6-4
CASSVLAGSTDTQYF
TGTGCCAGCAGTGTGCTAGCGGGATCCACAGATACGCAGTATTTT
>16|.|TRBJ2-5|.|TRBV30
CAWSVPRLPTQETQYF
TGTGCCTGGAGTGTACCTAGGCTCCCTACACAAGAGACCCAGTACTTC
>14|.|TRBJ1-2|.|TRBV10-3
CAISTGQPNYGYTF
TGTGCCATCAGTACAGGACAGCCTAACTATGGCTACACCTTC
>12|.|TRBJ2-2|.|TRBV2
CASIPGTGELFF
TGTGCCAGCATCCCCGGCACCGGGGAGCTGTTTTTT
>13|few|TRBJ2-7|.|TRBV18
CASSQDRGYEQYF
TGTGCCAGCTCACAGGACAGAGGTTACGAGCAGTACTTC
>14|few|TRBJ1-6|.|TRBV27
CASSHGTSSSPLHF
TGTGCCAGCAGCCACGGGACAAGCAGTTCACCCCTCCACTTT
>16|.|TRBJ2-4|TRBD2|TRBV5-1
CASSLAGGQAKNIQYF
TGCGCCAGCAGCTTGGCGGGGGGTCAAGCCAAAAACATTCAGTACTTC
>14|.|TRBJ2-7|.|TRBV7-3
CASSLTGSSYEQYF
TGTGCCAGCAGCCTGACAGGCAGCTCCTACGAGCAGTACTTC
>13|.|TRBJ2-1|.|TRBV10-3
CAIRASLGNEQFF
TGTGCCATCAGGGCTAGCTTAGGGAATGAGCAGTTCTTC
>14|.|TRBJ2-1|.|TRBV11-2
CASSLDRDQDEQFF
TGTGCCAGCAGCTTAGATCGGGATCAGGATGAGCAGTTCTTC
>14|.|TRBJ1-2|.|TRBV9
CASSPGGSNYGYTF
TGTGCCAGCAGCCCCGGCGGCAGCAACTATGGCTACACCTTC